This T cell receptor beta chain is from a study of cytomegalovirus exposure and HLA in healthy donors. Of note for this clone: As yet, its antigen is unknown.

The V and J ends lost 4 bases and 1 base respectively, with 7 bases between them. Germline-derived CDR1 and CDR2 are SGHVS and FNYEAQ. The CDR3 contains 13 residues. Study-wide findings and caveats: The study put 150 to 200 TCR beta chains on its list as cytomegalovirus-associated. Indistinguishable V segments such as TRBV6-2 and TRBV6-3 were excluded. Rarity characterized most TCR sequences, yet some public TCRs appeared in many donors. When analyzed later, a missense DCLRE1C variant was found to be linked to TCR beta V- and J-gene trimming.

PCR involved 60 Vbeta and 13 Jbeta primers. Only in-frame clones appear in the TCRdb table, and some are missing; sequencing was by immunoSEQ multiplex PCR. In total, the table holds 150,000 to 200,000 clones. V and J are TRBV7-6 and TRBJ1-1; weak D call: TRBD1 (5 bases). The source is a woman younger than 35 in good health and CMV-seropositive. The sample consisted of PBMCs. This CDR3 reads CASSYGGNTEAFF. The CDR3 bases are TGTGCCAGCAGCTACGGGGGGAACACTGAAGCTTTCTTT. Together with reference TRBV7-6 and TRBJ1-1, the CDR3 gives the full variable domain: GAGVSQSPRYKVTKRGQDVALRCDPISGHVSLYWYRQALGQGPEFLTYFNYEAQQDKSGLPNDRFSAERPEGSISTLTIQRTEQRDSAMYRCASSYGGNTEAFFGQGTRLTVV.